The 5 T cell receptor beta chains in this list originate from one sample, sequenced in a study of cytomegalovirus exposure and HLA in healthy donors. In the PCR, 60 Vbeta and 13 Jbeta primers were used. Clones were read by immunoSEQ multiplex PCR, and TCRdb kept only the in-frame ones, dropping some. This table holds 200,000 to 250,000 clones, just over 75% found once. Sequenced input: PBMCs. The receptor source for this set is an older woman in good health and CMV-seropositive.

CDR3: CATRGSYEQYF. In DNA, the CDR3 is TGTGCCACCAGAGGTTCCTACGAGCAGTACTTC. The V and J genes are TRBV19 and TRBJ2-7, with D unresolved. The V gene's germline CDR1 is LNHDA and CDR2 SQIVND (reference sequence). Trimming cost V 10 bases and J 1 base, with 8 bases left between them. This CDR3 is built from 11 residues.

The chain employs TRBV6-6 and TRBJ1-6; 7 bases agree with TRBD1. There are 14 residues in the CDR3. CDR1 and CDR2 from the germline V gene are MNHNY and SVGAGI (reference sequence). The J segment lost 6 bases and the V segment lost 6 bases, leaving 5 bases of the junction unmatched. CDR3 in DNA: TGTGCCAGCAGCCTGTACAGGGGTAATTCACCCCTCCACTTT. This encodes CASSLYRGNSPLHF.

This clone has only one observation. The V call is TRBV5-1, the J call TRBJ2-3; 9 bases agree with TRBD2. Trimming took 4 bases from V and 8 from J; bases not matched to a gene: 11. Germline-derived CDR1 and CDR2 are SGHRS and YFSETQ. This CDR3 comprises 15 residues. CDR3 region: CASSPQASGEGTQYF. CDR3 bases: TGCGCCAGCAGCCCTCAGGCTAGCGGGGAAGGTACGCAGTATTTT.

The V call is TRBV5-8, the J call TRBJ2-7; no clear D gene. V was shortened by 1 base and J by 3 bases, with 11 bases between the two germline ends. From germline, CDR1 is SGHTS and CDR2 YDEGEE. This CDR3 is 14 amino acids long. The CDR3 DNA reads as TGTGCCAGCAGCTTGTCCAGGTCCTTCTACGAGCAGTACTTC. It specifies CASSLSRSFYEQYF. The full variable domain, with the rest looked up from reference TRBV5-8 and TRBJ2-7, is EAGVTQSPTHLIKTRGQQATLRCSPISGHTSVYWYQQALGLGLQFLLWYDEGEERNRGNFPPRFSGRQFPNYSSELNVNALELEDSALYLCASSLSRSFYEQYFGPGTRLTVT.

The rearrangement joins TRBV11-2 to TRBJ1-1, with TRBD1 identical over 7 bases. V was pared by 3 bases and J by 5 bases, with 6 bases of the junction left unmatched. Germline assignment: CDR1 SGHAT and CDR2 FQNNGV. This CDR3 region has 14 residues. The CDR3 DNA reads as TGTGCCAGCAGCTTGGGACAGAGTAGGACTGAAGCTTTCTTT. It encodes CASSLGQSRTEAFF.